This TCR beta chain emerged from a study of blood T cell repertoires in COVID-19. In this sample, this clone turned up once. Using immunoSEQ multiplex PCR, the repertoire was profiled, and TCRdb retains in-frame clones only, with some absent. The sample records a few hundred thousand clones, more than 70% being singletons. Germline CDR1 reads SEHNR; CDR2 reads FQNEAQ (reference sequence). The CDR3 has 17 amino acids. Trimming took 3 bases from V and 0 from J, leaving 14 bases between them. The chain links TRBV7-9 to TRBJ1-4; unclear D gene. The sequence was collected from a woman younger than 45 who had been exposed to COVID-19. Sequenced material: PBMCs or T cells enriched from blood (not recorded which). CDR3 protein: CASSFAVSLATNEKLFF. Here the CDR3 DNA reads TGTGCCAGCAGCTTCGCAGTTTCGCTTGCAACTAATGAAAAACTGTTTTTT.